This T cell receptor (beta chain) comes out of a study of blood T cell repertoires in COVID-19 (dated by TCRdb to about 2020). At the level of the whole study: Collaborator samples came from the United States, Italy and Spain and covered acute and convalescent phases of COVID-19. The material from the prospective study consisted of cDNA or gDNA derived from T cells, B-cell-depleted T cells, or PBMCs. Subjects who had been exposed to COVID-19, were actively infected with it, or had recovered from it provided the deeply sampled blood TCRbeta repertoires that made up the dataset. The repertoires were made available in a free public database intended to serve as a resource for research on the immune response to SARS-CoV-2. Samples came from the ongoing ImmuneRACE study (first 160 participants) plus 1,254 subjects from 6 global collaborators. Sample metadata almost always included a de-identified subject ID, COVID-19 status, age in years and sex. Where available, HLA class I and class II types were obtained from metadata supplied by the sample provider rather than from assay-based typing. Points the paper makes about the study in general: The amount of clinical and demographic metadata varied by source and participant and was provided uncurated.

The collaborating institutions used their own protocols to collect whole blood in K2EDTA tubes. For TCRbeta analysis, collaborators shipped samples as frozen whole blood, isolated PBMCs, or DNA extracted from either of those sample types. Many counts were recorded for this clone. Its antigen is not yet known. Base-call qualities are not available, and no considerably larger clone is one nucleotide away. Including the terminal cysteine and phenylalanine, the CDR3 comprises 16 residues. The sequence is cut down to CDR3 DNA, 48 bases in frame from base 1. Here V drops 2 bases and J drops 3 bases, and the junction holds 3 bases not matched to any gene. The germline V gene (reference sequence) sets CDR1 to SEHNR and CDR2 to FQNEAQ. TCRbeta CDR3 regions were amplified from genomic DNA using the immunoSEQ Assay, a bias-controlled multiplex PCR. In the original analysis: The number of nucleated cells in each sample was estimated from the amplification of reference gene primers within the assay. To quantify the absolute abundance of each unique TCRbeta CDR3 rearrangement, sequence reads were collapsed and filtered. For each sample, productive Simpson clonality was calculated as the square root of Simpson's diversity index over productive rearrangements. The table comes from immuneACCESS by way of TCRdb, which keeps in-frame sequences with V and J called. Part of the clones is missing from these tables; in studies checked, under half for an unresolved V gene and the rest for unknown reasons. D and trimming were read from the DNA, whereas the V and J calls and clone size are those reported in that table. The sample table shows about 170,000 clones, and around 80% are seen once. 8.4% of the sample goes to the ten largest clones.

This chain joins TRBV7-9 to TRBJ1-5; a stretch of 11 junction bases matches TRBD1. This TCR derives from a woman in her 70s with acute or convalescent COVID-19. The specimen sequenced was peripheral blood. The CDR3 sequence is CASSLWTGGFNQPQHF. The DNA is TGTGCCAGCAGCTTATGGACAGGGGGCTTCAATCAGCCCCAGCATTTT.